This T cell receptor (beta chain) was recovered during a study of shared clonotypes between healthy human individuals (dated by TCRdb to the early 2020s). Regarding the study in general: The cohort included three men and a couple of women between 18 and 49 years of age. For each donor, CD4 naive and CD4 memory were each given three plates, CD8 naive was given two plates, and CD8 memory was given one plate. Leukapheresis yielded between about 0.85 and 9.5 billion PBMCs per donor. Different laboratories and diverse techniques were used to prepare libraries and sequence TCR repertoires, to increase sequencing depth and limit assay-specific biases. To estimate repertoire size and how much clonotype sharing occurs between individuals, the study deeply sequenced the blood TCR repertoires of five healthy adults.

Using the deep immunoSEQ assay, TCR CDR3 regions were amplified from genomic DNA by multiplex PCR. For each cell subset, the extracted genomic DNA was distributed evenly across all wells of several immunoSEQ 96-well plates, and each plate served as one replicate. Each replicate PCR for sorted subsets received 200 ng genomic DNA, equal to about 30,000 T cell genomes. Purified libraries were quantified with a Qubit 3.0 fluorometer, sized on a Bioanalyzer 2100, and re-quantified with the KAPA Library Quantification kit. Every immunoSEQ 96-well plate was sequenced on a dedicated single-read 150-cycle Illumina NextSeq 550 flow cell. Turning to the authors' computational methods: Because the immunoSEQ output held only junctional sequences and lacked quality scores, the filtering could not match the filtering applied to full-length reads. Sequences were annotated with PyIR, a Python wrapper for IgBLAST v1.9, using IMGT germline references to assign V/J genes and CDR3. Reads were filtered out if the reads had weak V/J assignments (E-value above 1e-6), no CDR3, stop codons, out-of-frame junctions, or ambiguous translated residues. V3J clonotypes were defined as sequences sharing the same inferred V gene, J gene, and CDR3 amino acid sequence. To compute the percentage overlap between repertoires, the number of shared unique clonotypes was divided by the size of the smaller repertoire. Richness of each repertoire was evaluated using RTK rarefaction, the Chao1 estimator, and Recon v2.1 estimates of unobserved clonotypes. OLGA was used to compute generation probabilities for all TCRbeta clonotypes that the gDNA method yielded from a handful of donors. The source is immuneACCESS, and TCRdb retained only in-frame sequences with V and J called. Part of the clones is not carried over; for the studies checked, unresolved V genes explain less than half of this, and the remainder is unexplained. V, J and clone size derive from that table, while D and trimming were established from the DNA sequence. The sample has hundreds of thousands of clones on record, 96% of them singletons. Jointly, the top ten make up less than 0.25% of the sample.

In the case of this clone: This receptor's antigen is unknown. Qualities for individual bases were not recorded, and no much larger clone is one base off.

CD8 naive samples were obtained by positive selection for CCR7 among CD45RO-negative cells, yielding a CD45RA+CCR7+ population from which TemRA cells were excluded. Healthy HIV-negative adults with no recently reported acute infections or vaccinations were included as donors. Only Caucasian adults living in Nashville, Tennessee, USA were represented among the donors. Blood was collected by leukapheresis, and PBMCs were isolated by Ficoll-Histopaque density gradient centrifugation and then cryopreserved in liquid nitrogen vapor phase. Analytical flow cytometry was used to check the purity and quantity of each magnetically sorted T cell population. Genomic DNA was isolated from each sorted fraction and quantified by UV absorbance on a Nanodrop 2000c. The paper's findings and limits, for the study overall: Even with the large sequencing depth, rarefaction of the sorted-subset datasets indicated that sequencing was incomplete. The small number of donors limited the genetic and exposure-history diversity represented. Sampling was limited to blood, and TCR repertoires in tissue likely differ from TCR repertoires in blood. Larger estimated clonotype richness was generally found for naive subsets than for memory subsets. Compared with non-shared clonotypes, the clonotypes found in all four sorted-subset donors had higher generation probabilities. Pairwise subsampling indicated that sequencing depth was expected to affect the degree of clonotype sharing among donors. Approximately 4.8% of naive CD4, 3.5% of naive CD8, around 2.3% of memory CD4, and over 0.35% of memory CD8 clonotypes were shared across four donors.

The sequenced material came from naive CD8+ T cells sorted from blood. The sample's cell subset or site label is to be understood as: CD45RA+CCR7+. The TCR sequence derives from a man aged 30-40 years in good health.

The DNA sequence follows: TGTGCCAGCAGCTCCCATCGCGGGGATAGCACAGATACGCAGTATTTT. This yields the protein CASSSHRGDSTDTQYF. The V and J segments used are TRBV11-2 and TRBJ2-3; the D gene is perhaps TRBD2, from 6 matching bases. Spanning cysteine to phenylalanine, the CDR3 consists of 16 amino acids. The sequence is cut down to CDR3 DNA, 48 bases in frame from base 1. The germline V gene encodes CDR1 SGHAT and CDR2 FQNNGV. The junction shows trimming of 4 bases on V and 0 bases on J, plus 14 bases between the germline ends.